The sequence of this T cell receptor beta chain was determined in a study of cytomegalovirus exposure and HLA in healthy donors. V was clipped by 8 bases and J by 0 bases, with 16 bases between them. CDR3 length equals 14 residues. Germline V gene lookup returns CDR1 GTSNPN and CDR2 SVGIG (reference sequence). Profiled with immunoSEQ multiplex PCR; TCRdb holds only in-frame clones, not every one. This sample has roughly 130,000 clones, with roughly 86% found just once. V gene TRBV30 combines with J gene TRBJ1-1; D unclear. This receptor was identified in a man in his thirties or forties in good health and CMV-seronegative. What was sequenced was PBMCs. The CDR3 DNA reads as TGTGCCGCTGCGGGATATCTCATGAACACTGAAGCTTTCTTT. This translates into CAAAGYLMNTEAFF.